This TCR beta chain originates from a study of CD8+ T cells in alopecia areata. In the study overall: The percentage of affected scalp area served as the score of severity for treated patients.

Study conclusions and caveats: Clarity of TCR sharing across patients fell short of that in mice, possibly HLA-related. Scalp clonality dropped significantly under tofacitinib, as did expanded CD8+ top-100 clones.

V lost 0 bases and J 0 bases, leaving 9 bases between the germline ends. This CDR3 has 15 amino acids. The germline gives CDR1 SGHRS, CDR2 YFSETQ. In each case, RNA was isolated and then reverse transcribed into cDNA as the sequencing template. Produced via immunoSEQ multiplex PCR; TCRdb's table is partial and in-frame only. The top ten clones hold approximately 11% of a sample with about 180,000 clones, less than 70% of them seen once. Treatment meaning: oral pan-JAK inhibitor, 5-10 mg twice daily. This clone appeared a few times. Its antigen is undetermined. The receptor was derived from a human donor with alopecia areata. This chain links TRBV5-1 with TRBJ1-1; D not certain. This sample comprised CD8+ T cells sorted from blood, obtained at week 24, from a patient treated with tofacitinib. CDR3 in DNA: TGCGCCAGCAGCTTGGAACCTAACATGAACACTGAAGCTTTCTTT. Protein sequence: CASSLEPNMNTEAFF.